One and the same sample provided the 14 T cell receptor beta chains below, sequenced in a study of identical twins. Each CDR3 protein gets one entry after TCRdb re-called the 5' RACE reads with MiXCR. Found here are around 680,000 distinct CDR3 sequences, approximately 9% of them singletons; the top ten hold approximately 0.89%. The sample was also reused in another study, on yellow fever vaccine responses in identical twins.

Sequencing was carried out using PBMCs. These receptors were taken from a woman in her late teens or twenties in good health.

This clonotype was recorded many times. This chain links TRBV28 with TRBJ2-5; D unclear. The V end lost 8 bases, the J end lost 5 bases, and 15 bases lay between the germline ends. Germline V CDR1 and CDR2: MDHEN, SYDVKM. The CDR3 is 13 amino acids. The CDR3: CASSQLGRETQYF. The CDR3 DNA is TGTGCCAGCTCTCAGTTGGGTCGGGAGACCCAGTACTTC.

A few counts support this clonotype. This rearrangement joins TRBV6-6 to TRBJ1-1; 8 nucleotides align to TRBD1. The trim removed 0 bases at V and 7 bases at J, leaving 1 base unmatched. Germline assignment: CDR1 MNHNY and CDR2 SVGAGI (reference sequence). The CDR3 consists of 13 residues. Here the CDR3 DNA reads TGTGCCAGCAGTTACTCACAGGGGGGTGAAGCTTTCTTT. This gives the protein CASSYSQGGEAFF.

This clonotype was counted at least ten times. This chain uses TRBV6-2 or TRBV6-3 with TRBJ2-3; no firm D call. CDR3 length equals 12 residues. CDR1 and CDR2 from the germline V gene are MNHEY and SVGEGT. Between the trimmed V and J ends, which lost 6 bases and 8 bases, there was a span of 12 bases. Here the CDR3 reads CASSTTTFTQYF. For the CDR3, the DNA is TGTGCCAGCAGCACCACGACTTTTACGCAGTATTTT.

Only a few counts were recorded for this clonotype. The J gene is TRBJ2-1, the V gene TRBV11-2; D perhaps matches TRBD2 (6 bases). In germline, CDR1 is SGHAT, CDR2 FQNNGV. V was clipped by 3 bases and J by 10 bases, with 13 bases between them. The CDR3 covers 13 residues. Here the CDR3 DNA reads TGTGCCAGCAGCTTCGGGGGTTTCTGGGAGCAGTTCTTC. Its protein product is CASSFGGFWEQFF. Together with reference TRBV11-2 and TRBJ2-1, the CDR3 gives the full variable domain: EAGVAQSPRYKIIEKRQSVAFWCNPISGHATLYWYQQILGQGPKLLIQFQNNGVVDDSQLPKDRFSAERLKGVDSTLKIQPAKLEDSAVYLCASSFGGFWEQFFGPGTRLTVL.

The chain joins TRBV20-1 to TRBJ2-1; 10 bases match TRBD2. CDR3 length: 16 amino acids. Germline assignment: CDR1 DFQATT and CDR2 SNEGSKA (reference sequence). V lost 6 bases, J lost 2 bases, and 10 bases stayed unmatched. In DNA form, the CDR3 reads TGCAGTGCCATACCCCCAGCGGGGGGGACCTACAATGAGCAGTTCTTC. Protein sequence: CSAIPPAGGTYNEQFF.

V and J are TRBV10-3 and TRBJ2-7, with TRBD2 identical over 8 bases. The germline V gene has CDR1 ENHRY and CDR2 SYGVKD. This CDR3 is 14 amino acids long. V was pared by 6 bases and J by 1 base, with 5 bases of the junction left unmatched. The CDR3 is CAIRRGAPSYEQYF. For the CDR3, the DNA is TGTGCCATCAGGCGGGGGGCCCCTTCCTACGAGCAGTACTTC.

The chain has TRBV4-1 and TRBJ1-2, with TRBD1 identical over 7 bases. CDR3 length: 15 amino acids. The junction had 4 bases not matched to a gene; V was cut back by 2 bases and J by 1 base. Germline loops: CDR1 MGHRA, CDR2 YSYEKL. The CDR3 DNA reads as TGCGCCAGCAGCCAAAGCGGACAGGATAACTATGGCTACACCTTC. Translating gives CASSQSGQDNYGYTF.

This clonotype appeared many times. The rearrangement uses TRBV11-2 and TRBJ2-1; TRBD2 agrees at 9 bases. Germline loops: CDR1 SGHAT, CDR2 FQNNGV. This CDR3 comprises 18 residues. The trim removed 5 bases at V and 4 bases at J, leaving 15 bases unmatched. The CDR3 here is CASSPKPLTSGLYNEQFF. Here the CDR3 DNA reads TGTGCCAGCAGCCCCAAACCCTTGACTAGCGGACTATACAATGAGCAGTTCTTC.

The rearrangement uses TRBV7-2 and TRBJ2-3; 10 nucleotides agree with TRBD2. The trim removed 2 bases at V and 6 bases at J, leaving 14 bases unmatched. This CDR3 has 18 amino acids. The germline CDR1 and CDR2 sequences are SGHTA and FQGNSA. CDR3 DNA sequence: TGTGCCAGCAGCTTATCGTCCCGAAACCAGCGGGAGGGGGATACGCAGTATTTT. This translates into CASSLSSRNQREGDTQYF.

A few counts support this clonotype. DNA of the CDR3: TGTGCCACCAGCAGAACGCGGGGGGCAGATACGCAGTATTTT. The encoded protein is CATSRTRGADTQYF. This sequence joins TRBV15 and TRBJ2-3; TRBD2 matches 8 bases. CDR1 and CDR2 (germline): LNHNV, YYDKDF (reference sequence). This CDR3 spans 14 amino acids. Germline trimming cut 2 bases from V and 4 bases from J; bases unmatched to any gene: 2.

V and J are TRBV5-1 and TRBJ2-6; TRBD1 matches 8 bases. V dropped 4 bases and J dropped 1; count of bases not matched to a gene: 13. The CDR3 runs 19 residues. Germline V CDR1 and CDR2: SGHRS, YFSETQ. The CDR3 DNA follows: TGCGCCAGCAGCCCTGGAGATTGGCAGGGGGCGTCTGGGGCCAACGTCCTGACTTTC. It codes for CASSPGDWQGASGANVLTF.

In nucleotides, the CDR3 is TGTGCCAGCAGTGAAGCGGGGGGGTCAGATACGCAGTATTTT. It codes for CASSEAGGSDTQYF. V is TRBV6-1 and J is TRBJ2-3; 7 positions agree with TRBD2. The CDR3 consists of 14 residues. Germline CDR1 and CDR2: MNHNS and SASEGT. V was clipped by 0 bases and J by 4 bases; unmatched bases: 1.

This clonotype was found many times. The chain uses TRBV5-1 and TRBJ2-7; D assignment may be TRBD1 or TRBD2 (6 bases each). Trimming left V 0 bases short and J 3 bases short, with 10 bases between. The CDR3 totals 14 residues. Germline V gene data show CDR1 as SGHRS and CDR2 as YFSETQ. This chain's CDR3 is CASSLDGGGYEQYF. CDR3 bases: TGCGCCAGCAGCTTGGATGGAGGGGGCTACGAGCAGTACTTC.

A few counts support this clonotype. The V call is TRBV5-1, the J call TRBJ2-7; tentative D call: TRBD1 (7 bases). The V and J ends lost 4 bases and 3 bases respectively, with 17 bases between them. CDR1 and CDR2 from the germline V gene are SGHRS and YFSETQ. The CDR3 is 15 residues long. CDR3 in amino acids: CASSPRQGGGYEQYF. The CDR3 DNA follows: TGCGCCAGCAGCCCGCGACAGGGAGGTGGCTACGAGCAGTACTTC.